Below, 10 T cell receptor beta chains from the same sample are listed, as sequenced in a study of neurological immune-mediated disorders. One entry per CDR3 protein results from TCRdb running MiXCR on the 5' RACE reads. The sample records about 50,000 distinct CDR3 sequences, 7% to 10% being singletons. The time point: longitudinal time-point 3. Input material: PBMCs. These receptor sequences come from a middle-aged woman in good health.

The chain employs TRBV20-1 and TRBJ2-7; TRBD2 might be the D (7 bases). Trimming removed 3 bases at V and 0 bases at J, with 15 bases between. Germline CDR1 and CDR2: DFQATT and SNEGSKA (reference sequence). The CDR3 has 15 amino acids. CDR3 nucleotides: TGCAGTGCTAGGCCCCCTAGGGGGGGCTCCTACGAGCAGTACTTC. Translating gives CSARPPRGGSYEQYF.

This clonotype was detected ten times or more. The gene calls are TRBV11-2 and TRBJ1-2; D gene uncertain. The CDR3 has 13 residues. V dropped 4 bases and J dropped 0 bases, with 6 bases sitting between them. Per germline, CDR1 SGHAT and CDR2 FQNNGV. CDR3 sequence: CASSSRANYGYTF. The CDR3 nucleotides read TGTGCCAGCAGCTCTAGGGCTAACTATGGCTACACCTTC. Full variable domain (outside the CDR3, taken from reference TRBV11-2 and TRBJ1-2): EAGVAQSPRYKIIEKRQSVAFWCNPISGHATLYWYQQILGQGPKLLIQFQNNGVVDDSQLPKDRFSAERLKGVDSTLKIQPAKLEDSAVYLCASSSRANYGYTFGSGTRLTVV.

This clonotype was counted ten times or more. The genes are TRBV12-3 or TRBV12-4 and TRBJ1-1; tentatively, D is TRBD1 (6 bases). There are 14 residues in the CDR3. V was cut by 7 bases and J by 4 bases, with 16 bases left in between. The CDR3 bases are TGTGCCAGCACCTCGGACAGTCTCACCACTGAAGCTTTCTTT. Protein sequence: CASTSDSLTTEAFF.

This clonotype was recorded at least ten times. This rearrangement joins TRBV5-1 to TRBJ2-3; 8 bases match TRBD2. This CDR3 has 16 residues. With V trimmed by 4 bases and J by 5 bases, 12 bases remained unmatched. Germline V gene data show CDR1 as SGHRS and CDR2 as YFSETQ. The CDR3 is CASSPFGGAQGDTQYF. The CDR3 DNA reads TGCGCCAGCAGCCCCTTCGGGGGGGCGCAGGGAGATACGCAGTATTTT.

The sample holds many counts of this clonotype. The V gene is TRBV6-5, the J gene TRBJ2-5; possible D gene TRBD1, 6 bases. CDR3 length: 12 residues. V lost 6 bases and J lost 5, with 10 bases in between. Germline V gene lookup returns CDR1 MNHEY and CDR2 SVGAGI. The CDR3 DNA sequence: TGTGCCAGCAGCGATCAGGGGGAGACCCAGTACTTC. It is translated as CASSDQGETQYF.

As to this clonotype: One end of the junction is discordant with germline, which a read error may explain. Here the CDR3 reads CTSSLQGNTEAFF. CDR3 DNA: TGTACCAGCAGCTTACAAGGGAACACTGAAGCTTTCTTT. V and J are TRBV5-8 and TRBJ1-1; D is unresolved. CDR1 is SGHTS, CDR2 YDEGEE, per germline. The CDR3 runs to 13 residues.

This clonotype has a count of ten or more. The chain has TRBV9 and TRBJ1-6, with D possibly matching TRBD1 (5 bases). CDR1 and CDR2 (germline): SGDLS, YYNGEE. V gave up 3 bases and J gave up 8 bases, with 18 bases separating them. This CDR3 comprises 16 residues. This chain's CDR3 is CASSAASARDDSPLHF. CDR3 coding DNA: TGTGCCAGCAGCGCTGCTTCCGCCAGGGACGATTCACCCCTCCACTTT. The full variable domain, with the rest looked up from reference TRBV9 and TRBJ1-6, is DSGVTQTPKHLITATGQRVTLRCSPRSGDLSVYWYQQSLDQGLQFLIQYYNGEERAKGNILERFSAQQFPDLHSELNLSSLELGDSALYFCASSAASARDDSPLHFGNGTRLTVT.

The table lists this clonotype with many counts. The chain employs TRBV20-1 and TRBJ1-5; D gene unclear. V was cut by 3 bases and J by 4 bases, with 16 bases left in between. This CDR3 contains 15 residues. CDR1 is DFQATT and CDR2 is SNEGSKA in the germline V gene (reference sequence). CDR3 bases: TGCAGTGCTAGCGAGACACCCGCGGGAAATCAGCCCCAGCATTTT. Amino acids: CSASETPAGNQPQHF.

This clonotype occurred many times. The chain combines TRBV15 with TRBJ2-5, with 8 bases that match TRBD2. V shed 3 bases and J 2 bases; nucleotides not matched to a gene: 8. Germline V gene data show CDR1 as LNHNV and CDR2 as YYDKDF (reference sequence). CDR3 length: 16 residues. The chain's CDR3 is CATSSPGLGNQETQYF. In DNA form, the CDR3 reads TGTGCCACCAGCAGCCCGGGACTAGGAAATCAAGAGACCCAGTACTTC.

This clonotype was recorded many times. The V and J genes are TRBV18 and TRBJ2-5; TRBD1 aligns across 9 bases. This CDR3 spans 15 amino acids. Per the germline V gene, CDR1 is KGHSH and CDR2 is LQKENI. The ends lost 5 bases at V and 4 bases at J; junction bases unmatched: 8. Here the CDR3 reads CASSYRDREVETQYF. CDR3 DNA: TGTGCCAGCTCATACCGGGACAGGGAGGTAGAGACCCAGTACTTC.